This TCR beta chain came from a study of blood T cell repertoires in COVID-19. This CDR3 has 16 amino acids. CDR1 and CDR2 (germline): MNHEY, SVGEGT. V gave up 1 base and J gave up 1 base, with 11 bases separating them. Original processing notes: Amplification of reference gene primers provided the estimated nucleated cell counts. The protocol was immunoSEQ multiplex PCR, while the TCRdb copy is restricted to in-frame clones and leaves out a portion. The V and J calls and clone size are taken from that table; D and trimming were inferred from the DNA. This table has hundreds of thousands of clones, 70% to 90% appearing once.

What was sequenced was peripheral blood. The V and J genes are TRBV6-2 or TRBV6-3 and TRBJ2-1; a weak D match, TRBD1 (6 bases). The TCR was taken from a man aged 35 to 55 with acute or convalescent COVID-19. The CDR3 protein is CASSYYATGSYNEQFF. Written as DNA, the CDR3 is TGTGCCAGCAGTTACTACGCGACAGGTTCCTACAATGAGCAGTTCTTC.